This TCR beta chain was captured in a study of cytomegalovirus exposure and HLA in healthy donors. Study-level points and caveats: In most subjects, TCR beta sequences reportedly gave accurate predictions of HLA-A and HLA-B alleles. Information on immune exposure was restricted to one variable (CMV serostatus).

A multiplex PCR was run with 60 Vbeta primers and 13 Jbeta primers. Assay used: immunoSEQ multiplex PCR; TCRdb lists only in-frame clones, some missing. Among under 100,000 clones, around 80% were seen once, and the ten largest hold 13%. The junction had 6 bases not matched to a gene; V was cut back by 3 bases and J by 4 bases. The germline V gene has CDR1 SGHTA and CDR2 FQGNSA. The CDR3 length is 15 residues. As regards this clone: Its cognate antigen is unknown.

The sample consisted of PBMCs. The chain is built from TRBV7-2 and TRBJ2-5, with TRBD2 matching over 9 bases. The sequence was collected from a human donor in good health. CDR3: CASSLGAGGLETQYF. For the CDR3, the DNA is TGTGCCAGCAGCTTGGGAGCGGGGGGCCTAGAGACCCAGTACTTC.